This T cell receptor (beta chain) was identified during a study of blood T cell repertoires in COVID-19. Study overall: The United States, Italy and Spain supplied acute and convalescent COVID-19 samples.

The germline V gene encodes CDR1 MNHEY and CDR2 SVGAGI. Trimming took 0 bases from V and 7 from J, leaving 15 bases between them. The CDR3 extends over 15 amino acids. Authors' data handling: Cell counts per sample came from amplifying reference gene primers. Here immunoSEQ multiplex PCR was the method, and the copy in TCRdb shows in-frame clones only, minus some. V and J calls plus clone size are reproduced from that table; the DNA served to infer D and trimming. The sample has about 280,000 clones; around 90% are singletons. Sequencing was carried out using peripheral blood. This sequence joins TRBV6-5 and TRBJ1-1; the D is unclear. The clonotype originates from a man younger than 30 with active or convalescent COVID-19. The CDR3 nucleotides read TGTGCCAGCAGTTACTCGACCCTGTGGGAGGGTGAAGCTTTCTTT. Its translation is CASSYSTLWEGEAFF.